Listed here are 20 T cell receptor beta chains from one sample, sequenced in a study of CD8 T cells in Susac syndrome. Reverse transcription used 0.5 to 1 ug RNA and random hexamers. TCRdb reprocessed the immunoSEQ multiplex PCR reads with MiXCR, giving one entry per CDR3 protein. The table includes about 200,000 distinct CDR3 sequences, around 95% detected once. Sequenced sample: CD4+ T cells from PBMCs. The origin of the receptors is a human donor with multiple sclerosis.

The CDR3 region has the DNA TGTGCCAGCAGCTCGGGACAGCCGCCCCTCCACTTT. Its translation is CASSSGQPPLHF. V is TRBV11-1 and J is TRBJ1-6, with 7 bases fitting TRBD1. Trimming took 4 bases from V and 13 from J; bases not matched to a gene: 4. This CDR3 has 12 amino acids. Germline V gene sequence: CDR1 SGHAT, CDR2 FQDESV (reference sequence).

The chain recombines TRBV3-1 with TRBJ1-2; a possible D gene is TRBD1 (5 bases). The CDR3 is made up of 14 amino acids. Germline loops: CDR1 LGHDT, CDR2 YNNKEL (reference sequence). V shed 2 bases and J shed 5 bases, with 12 bases lying between them. The CDR3 loop is CASSQSQGGYGYTF. The CDR3 bases are TGTGCCAGCAGCCAATCCCAGGGTGGTTATGGCTACACCTTC.

V and J are TRBV6-4 and TRBJ2-7; D might be TRBD1 (6 bases). V was trimmed by 6 bases and J by 4 bases, leaving 19 bases between them. This CDR3 has 15 residues. The germline V gene has CDR1 MRHNA and CDR2 SNTAGT. The DNA for the CDR3 is TGTGCCAGCAGGCCGGAAGGGACACCCAGTTACGAGCAGTACTTC. Protein: CASRPEGTPSYEQYF.

The chain combines TRBV24-1 with TRBJ2-5; D gene unclear. The germline V gene has CDR1 KGHDR and CDR2 SFDVKD. Trimming removed 3 bases at V and 4 bases at J, with 8 bases between. The CDR3 covers 13 residues. The CDR3 region has the DNA TGTGCCACCAGTGATCCTGCCGGAGAGACCCAGTACTTC. Amino acid sequence: CATSDPAGETQYF.

The V and J genes are TRBV2 and TRBJ2-5, with D possibly being TRBD2 (6 bases). Trimming stripped 8 bases from V and 4 bases from J, with 11 bases between. Germline V gives CDR1 SNHLY, CDR2 FYNNEI. There are 12 residues in the CDR3. This chain's CDR3 is CASRRAGETQYF. The CDR3 bases are TGTGCCAGCCGTCGAGCGGGAGAGACCCAGTACTTC.

The gene calls are TRBV12-5 and TRBJ1-2; 7 bases align to TRBD1. The CDR3 sequence is 14 residues long. Germline lookup yields CDR1 LGHNT and CDR2 FRNRAP. J lost 4 bases, V lost 4 bases, and 6 bases had no gene match. CDR3 region: CASGSPTGPYGYTF. The CDR3, as DNA: TGTGCTAGTGGTTCCCCGACAGGGCCCTATGGCTACACCTTC. Full variable domain (outside the CDR3, taken from reference TRBV12-5 and TRBJ1-2): DARVTQTPRHKVTEMGQEVTMRCQPILGHNTVFWYRQTMMQGLELLAYFRNRAPLDDSGMPKDRFSAEMPDATLATLKIQPSEPRDSAVYFCASGSPTGPYGYTFGSGTRLTVV.

The gene calls are TRBV20-1 and TRBJ1-5; D remains unclear. The V gene's germline CDR1 is DFQATT and CDR2 SNEGSKA (reference sequence). The V gene lost 3 bases and the J gene lost 2 bases, with 11 bases spanning the gap. CDR3 length equals 14 residues. CDR3 protein: CSASLQGGNQPQHF. The CDR3 DNA reads TGCAGTGCTAGTCTACAAGGAGGCAATCAGCCCCAGCATTTT.

This clonotype was recorded only once. The chain carries TRBV7-9 and TRBJ2-7; a weak D match, TRBD1 (5 bases). CDR3 length equals 14 residues. Germline CDR1 and CDR2: SEHNR and FQNEAQ (reference sequence). Trimming removed 1 base at V and 6 bases at J, with 13 bases between. The CDR3 bases are TGTGCCAGCAGCTTAGGGCAGGGCTCCGTCGAGCAGTACTTC. Protein sequence: CASSLGQGSVEQYF.

This chain joins TRBV27 and TRBJ1-6, with TRBD1 identical over 9 bases. Germline loops: CDR1 MNHEY, CDR2 SMNVEV (reference sequence). The CDR3 contains 16 residues. With V trimmed by 3 bases and J by 9 bases, 9 bases remained unmatched. The CDR3 loop reads CASSFYSTGGLSPLHF. The CDR3 nucleotides read TGTGCCAGCAGTTTCTACTCAACAGGGGGCCTTTCACCCCTCCACTTT.

V and J are TRBV14 and TRBJ2-2; unclear D gene. The CDR3 has 13 residues. The V end lost 4 bases, the J end lost 8 bases, and 11 bases lay between the germline ends. The germline CDR1 and CDR2 sequences are SGHDN and FVKESK. The CDR3 nucleotides read TGTGCCAGCAGCCGGGCACCTCGAGGGGAGCTGTTTTTT. It translates to CASSRAPRGELFF.

V is TRBV12-5 and J is TRBJ2-2; no clear D. CDR1 is LGHNT and CDR2 is FRNRAP in the germline V gene. The CDR3 runs 16 residues. Trimming cost V 6 bases and J 1 base, with 15 bases left between them. CDR3 sequence: CASGKGPQQNTGELFF. The CDR3 region has the DNA TGTGCTAGTGGCAAGGGTCCCCAACAGAACACCGGGGAGCTGTTTTTT. The whole variable domain, remainder taken from reference TRBV12-5 and TRBJ2-2, is DARVTQTPRHKVTEMGQEVTMRCQPILGHNTVFWYRQTMMQGLELLAYFRNRAPLDDSGMPKDRFSAEMPDATLATLKIQPSEPRDSAVYFCASGKGPQQNTGELFFGEGSRLTVL.

This clonotype was found once. The chain is built from TRBV12-3 or TRBV12-4 and TRBJ2-5, with D maybe TRBD2 (6 bases). CDR3 length: 14 amino acids. V was clipped by 1 base and J by 5 bases, with 11 bases between them. The CDR3 here is CASSLGGLLETQYF. The CDR3 nucleotides are TGTGCCAGCAGTTTAGGGGGACTGTTGGAGACCCAGTACTTC.

CDR3: CASSPQSSYEQYV. CDR3 in DNA: TGTGCCAGCAGCCCCCAGAGCTCCTACGAGCAGTACGTC. This chain links TRBV7-9 with TRBJ2-7; D is uncertain. Deletions cut 5 bases from V and 0 bases from J, with 8 bases between. CDR1 is SEHNR, CDR2 FQNEAQ, per germline (reference sequence). The CDR3 sequence is 13 residues long.

The rearrangement joins TRBV27 to TRBJ2-2; 8 bases agree with TRBD1. The CDR3 contains 15 residues. V trimming: 2 bases; J trimming: 4 bases; junction bases outside the gene matches: 3. CDR1 and CDR2 (germline): MNHEY, SMNVEV (reference sequence). CDR3 sequence reads: CASSLGDRLTGELFF. CDR3 bases: TGTGCCAGCAGTTTAGGGGACAGGCTCACCGGGGAGCTGTTTTTT.

The chain has TRBV20-1 and TRBJ1-1; D is ambiguous. The CDR3 is made up of 13 amino acids. Per the germline V gene, CDR1 is DFQATT and CDR2 is SNEGSKA (reference sequence). The V and J ends lost 8 bases and 4 bases respectively, with 17 bases between them. CDR3 loop: CSLLAGGFTEAFF. CDR3 bases: TGCAGTCTCTTAGCGGGAGGGTTCACTGAAGCTTTCTTT.

The rearrangement joins TRBV30 to TRBJ1-2, with D unresolved. Trimming stripped 0 bases from V and 10 bases from J, with 15 bases between. The CDR3 has 13 amino acids. CDR1 GTSNPN and CDR2 SVGIG come from the germline V gene (reference sequence). CDR3 protein: CAWSVRPPGPYTF. Here the CDR3 DNA reads TGTGCCTGGAGTGTCCGCCCTCCTGGGCCCTACACCTTC.

This chain links TRBV12-3 or TRBV12-4 with TRBJ2-5; 9 bases match TRBD1. J gave up 5 bases and V 5 bases, and 9 bases lay outside the gene matches. The CDR3 has 15 residues. The CDR3 sequence: CASSLRHRGQETQYF. In DNA, the CDR3 is TGTGCCAGCAGTCTGCGGCACAGGGGGCAGGAGACCCAGTACTTC.

In DNA, the CDR3 is TGTGCCAGCAGCCAAGACTGGGACAGGGGGAAAGAGACCCAGTACTTC. As protein: CASSQDWDRGKETQYF. The chain carries TRBV3-1 and TRBJ2-5; 11 nucleotides match TRBD1. Per germline, CDR1 LGHDT and CDR2 YNNKEL (reference sequence). CDR3 size: 16 residues. After removal of 0 bases from V and 3 bases from J, the junction contained 3 bases not matched to a gene.

The J gene is TRBJ2-1, the V gene TRBV20-1; TRBD2 aligns across 10 bases. The CDR3 totals 14 residues. V was pared by 3 bases and J by 7 bases, with 6 bases of the junction left unmatched. CDR1 and CDR2 (germline): DFQATT, SNEGSKA (reference sequence). CDR3 sequence reads: CSARTSGGENEQFF. CDR3 nucleotides: TGCAGTGCTAGGACGAGCGGGGGGGAGAATGAGCAGTTCTTC.

This chain uses TRBV20-1 with TRBJ1-4, with TRBD1 matching over 10 bases. This CDR3 has 14 amino acids. Germline V lookup: CDR1 DFQATT, CDR2 SNEGSKA (reference sequence). The V and J ends lost 5 bases and 5 bases, in that order; junction bases with no gene match: 5. This chain's CDR3 is CSALGGQGNEKLFF. CDR3 in DNA: TGCAGTGCTCTAGGGGGACAGGGGAATGAAAAACTGTTTTTT.